A single sample gave rise to the 28 T cell receptor beta chains below, sequenced in a study of blood T cell repertoires in COVID-19. The data were produced by immunoSEQ multiplex PCR, yet TCRdb's version contains in-frame clones alone and is incomplete. Altogether about 92,000 clones are present, roughly 80% being singletons, with the ten largest covering 15% to 20%. What was sequenced was peripheral blood. Receptors were obtained from a woman at least 80 years old with active or convalescent COVID-19.

The chain recombines TRBV11-3 with TRBJ2-1, with 15 bases aligning to TRBD2. The CDR3 contains 16 residues. After removal of 4 bases from V and 4 bases from J, the junction contained 2 bases not matched to a gene. Germline V gives CDR1 SGHNT, CDR2 YENEEA. The CDR3 is CASSSGLAGGYNEQFF. The CDR3 coding sequence is TGTGCCAGCAGCTCAGGACTAGCGGGAGGGTACAATGAGCAGTTCTTC.

J is TRBJ2-7 and V is TRBV19; 8 bases line up with TRBD1. CDR3 size: 14 residues. The V and J ends lost 6 bases and 2 bases, in that order; junction bases with no gene match: 6. Per germline, CDR1 LNHDA and CDR2 SQIVND (reference sequence). CDR3 coding DNA: TGTGCCAGTAGCCCGACAGGGGTAGCCTACGAGCAGTACTTC. It specifies CASSPTGVAYEQYF.

This rearrangement joins TRBV29-1 to TRBJ1-5; a weak D match, TRBD1 (5 bases). Trimming took 6 bases from V and 7 from J, leaving 16 bases between them. There are 13 residues in the CDR3. Germline CDR1 reads SQVTM; CDR2 reads ANQGSEA. The CDR3 loop is CSVWGGGTQPQHF. The CDR3 DNA reads TGCAGCGTCTGGGGTGGGGGGACCCAGCCCCAGCATTTT.

This clone was counted only a few times. This sequence joins TRBV5-1 and TRBJ1-6, with D tentatively TRBD1 (6 bases). Germline V gene lookup returns CDR1 SGHRS and CDR2 YFSETQ. The V gene lost 2 bases and the J gene lost 11 bases, with 14 bases spanning the gap. This CDR3 has 14 amino acids. CDR3 amino acids: CASSFEGDRTPLHF. As DNA, the CDR3 is TGCGCCAGCAGCTTCGAGGGGGATCGGACACCCCTCCACTTT.

The J gene is TRBJ2-3, the V gene TRBV7-3; TRBD2 aligns across 11 bases. The V segment lost 5 bases and the J segment 7 bases; nucleotides outside the gene matches: 8. The germline CDR1 and CDR2 sequences are SGHTA and FQGTGA. CDR3 length: 15 amino acids. The CDR3 sequence: CASSQGTSGVNTQYF. The CDR3 DNA is TGTGCCAGCAGCCAGGGGACTAGCGGTGTGAATACGCAGTATTTT.

This clone was seen a handful of times. The chain links TRBV12-3 or TRBV12-4 to TRBJ2-7; D is unclear. The germline V and J ends were trimmed by 3 bases and 4 bases, with 10 bases remaining between them. The CDR3 contains 13 residues. The CDR3, as DNA: TGTGCCAGCAGTTTTTCAGGCCGGTACGAGCAGTACTTC. Its protein is CASSFSGRYEQYF.

The chain is built from TRBV11-2 and TRBJ1-2; tentatively, D is TRBD1 (5 bases). CDR1 is SGHAT, CDR2 FQNNGV, per germline. CDR3 length equals 13 residues. V was trimmed by 0 bases and J by 5 bases, leaving 7 bases between them. CDR3 sequence reads: CASSLDRAYGYTF. The CDR3 DNA reads as TGTGCCAGCAGCTTAGACAGGGCATATGGCTACACCTTC. The entire variable domain, with the rest obtained from reference TRBV11-2 and TRBJ1-2, is as follows: EAGVAQSPRYKIIEKRQSVAFWCNPISGHATLYWYQQILGQGPKLLIQFQNNGVVDDSQLPKDRFSAERLKGVDSTLKIQPAKLEDSAVYLCASSLDRAYGYTFGSGTRLTVV.

The chain joins TRBV10-2 to TRBJ1-2, with a possible D match to TRBD1 (5 bases). The germline gives CDR1 WSHSY, CDR2 SAAADI. The CDR3 contains 13 residues. V lost 6 bases and J 5 bases, leaving 13 bases between the germline ends. CDR3 nucleotides: TGCGCCAGCAGCCTATGGGGGGAGTATGGCTACACCTTC. It is translated as CASSLWGEYGYTF.

CDR3 region: CASSSGVGEQFF. The CDR3 DNA reads TGTGCCAGCAGCTCAGGGGTGGGGGAGCAGTTCTTC. This chain connects TRBV11-3 to TRBJ2-1; D may be TRBD1 (6 bases). From germline, CDR1 is SGHNT and CDR2 YENEEA. V lost 4 bases and J lost 10, with 11 bases in between. The CDR3 is 12 amino acids.

The chain recombines TRBV7-9 with TRBJ2-3; D remains ambiguous. The CDR3 totals 15 residues. The V gene lost 10 bases and the J gene lost 0 bases, with 17 bases spanning the gap. CDR1 SEHNR and CDR2 FQNEAQ come from the germline V gene (reference sequence). The CDR3 nucleotides are TGTGCCATTACGACCGGCGGCGGAAGCACAGATACGCAGTATTTT. This encodes CAITTGGGSTDTQYF. The full variable domain, its missing parts supplied by reference TRBV7-9 and TRBJ2-3, is DTGVSQNPRHKITKRGQNVTFRCDPISEHNRLYWYRQTLGQGPEFLTYFQNEAQLEKSRLLSDRFSAERPKGSFSTLEIQRTEQGDSAMYLCAITTGGGSTDTQYFGPGTRLTVL.

The chain joins TRBV5-1 to TRBJ2-1; 8 bases match TRBD1. The CDR3 loop spans 15 amino acids. V dropped 1 base and J dropped 6; count of bases not matched to a gene: 6. Germline values: CDR1 SGHRS, CDR2 YFSETQ. In DNA form, the CDR3 reads TGCGCCAGCAGCTTGCAAGGACAGGGAACCAATGAGCAGTTCTTC. Translated: CASSLQGQGTNEQFF.

The V call is TRBV29-1, the J call TRBJ2-7, with a possible D match to TRBD2 (7 bases). Trimming took 5 bases from V and 7 from J, leaving 18 bases between them. CDR1 is SQVTM and CDR2 is ANQGSEA in the germline V gene. The CDR3 runs to 13 residues. The CDR3, as DNA: TGCAGCGTTTGGATTGGGGGGGCTCGGGAGCAGTACTTC. It encodes CSVWIGGAREQYF.

The genes are TRBV10-3 and TRBJ1-6; D perhaps matches TRBD1 (5 bases). Looked up from germline, CDR1 is ENHRY and CDR2 is SYGVKD. V shed 10 bases and J shed 7 bases, with 11 bases lying between them. CDR3 length equals 12 residues. CDR3 region: CATSAGNSPLHF. CDR3 DNA: TGTGCCACTAGCGCAGGGAATTCACCCCTCCACTTT.

The rearrangement joins TRBV2 to TRBJ2-2, with 7 bases matching TRBD2. There are 15 residues in the CDR3. The V and J ends lost 6 bases and 7 bases, in that order; junction bases with no gene match: 11. Germline CDR1 and CDR2: SNHLY and FYNNEI. CDR3: CASSAGRGGNGELFF. The CDR3 DNA reads as TGTGCCAGCAGCGCAGGGAGGGGCGGTAACGGGGAGCTGTTTTTT. Together with reference TRBV2 and TRBJ2-2, the CDR3 gives the full variable domain: EPEVTQTPSHQVTQMGQEVILRCVPISNHLYFYWYRQILGQKVEFLVSFYNNEISEKSEIFDDQFSVERPDGSNFTLKIRSTKLEDSAMYFCASSAGRGGNGELFFGEGSRLTVL.

This clone was counted a few times. The DNA of the CDR3 is TGTGCCAGCAGATCCGGACAGGGGGCAGGTTCACCCCTCCACTTT. Protein sequence: CASRSGQGAGSPLHF. The genes are TRBV28 and TRBJ1-6; TRBD1 aligns across 11 bases. The CDR3 runs 15 residues. Germline V CDR1 and CDR2: MDHEN, SYDVKM. V shed 6 bases, J shed 9 bases, and the junction held 7 bases outside the gene matches.

V and J are TRBV19 and TRBJ1-1, with D possibly TRBD1 on 6 matching bases. Germline CDR1 reads LNHDA; CDR2 reads SQIVND (reference sequence). With 0 bases removed from V and 5 bases from J, the gap between germline ends came to 10 bases. The CDR3 loop spans 14 amino acids. CDR3 nucleotide sequence: TGTGCCAGTAGTATAGAAGGGGGTCGGACTGAAGCTTTCTTT. It is translated as CASSIEGGRTEAFF. The entire variable domain, with the rest obtained from reference TRBV19 and TRBJ1-1, is as follows: DGGITQSPKYLFRKEGQNVTLSCEQNLNHDAMYWYRQDPGQGLRLIYYSQIVNDFQKGDIAEGYSVSREKKESFPLTVTSAQKNPTAFYLCASSIEGGRTEAFFGQGTRLTVV.

The chain carries TRBV28 and TRBJ2-4; TRBD2 matches at 7 bases. Trimming at V came to 6 bases and at J to 0 bases, leaving 2 bases not matched to a gene. The CDR3 runs to 14 residues. The V gene's germline CDR1 is MDHEN and CDR2 SYDVKM. The CDR3 sequence: CASRGGGAKNIQYF. Here the CDR3 DNA reads TGTGCCAGCAGGGGCGGGGGAGCCAAAAACATTCAGTACTTC.

The chain has TRBV6-6 and TRBJ1-5; TRBD1 aligns across 8 bases. CDR1 and CDR2 from the germline V gene are MNHNY and SVGAGI (reference sequence). This CDR3 has 14 residues. V gave up 7 bases and J gave up 3 bases; unmatched junction bases: 5. CDR3 loop: CASNGQGNNQPQHF. DNA of the CDR3: TGTGCCAGCAACGGACAGGGCAACAATCAGCCCCAGCATTTT.

This clone occurred a few times. The chain carries TRBV7-9 and TRBJ2-1; 12 bases are a match to TRBD2. CDR3 length: 15 amino acids. Germline V lookup: CDR1 SEHNR, CDR2 FQNEAQ (reference sequence). The V gene end was trimmed by 7 bases and the J gene end by 7 bases; junction bases not matched to a gene: 8. In DNA, the CDR3 is TGTGCCAGCACCCCCGGGACTAGCGGGTGGAATGAGCAGTTCTTC. This encodes CASTPGTSGWNEQFF.

This sequence joins TRBV28 and TRBJ1-2; 7 bases map to TRBD1. The CDR3 is 14 residues long. Trimming cost V 6 bases and J 5 bases; bases outside gene matches: 9. Per germline, CDR1 MDHEN and CDR2 SYDVKM. The CDR3 coding sequence is TGTGCCAGCAGCACCGCCGGGACAGTTTATGGCTACACCTTC. It translates to CASSTAGTVYGYTF.

V is TRBV19 and J is TRBJ1-3; 7 positions agree with TRBD1. Germline V gene lookup returns CDR1 LNHDA and CDR2 SQIVND (reference sequence). The trim removed 2 bases at V and 2 bases at J, leaving 6 bases unmatched. The CDR3 contains 16 residues. The chain's CDR3 is CASSIPLTGTGNTIYF. DNA of the CDR3: TGTGCCAGTAGTATACCCTTGACAGGGACTGGAAACACCATATATTTT.

This clone was observed a few times. The V and J genes are TRBV5-6 and TRBJ2-5; perhaps TRBD2 as D (5 bases). CDR1 is SGHDT and CDR2 is YYEEEE in the germline V gene. Trimming removed 4 bases at V and 5 bases at J, with 15 bases between. This CDR3 comprises 14 residues. The CDR3 is CASSLGLAAETQYF. CDR3 sequence (DNA): TGTGCCAGCAGCCTAGGACTGGCCGCGGAGACCCAGTACTTC.

The rearrangement uses TRBV7-2 and TRBJ1-3, with D hard to call. V was clipped by 4 bases and J by 4 bases, with 2 bases between them. The CDR3 is 11 amino acids. From germline, CDR1 is SGHTA and CDR2 FQGNSA. The CDR3 spells CASSSGNTIYF. CDR3 coding DNA: TGTGCCAGCAGCTCAGGAAACACCATATATTTT.

This clone was counted a single time. The chain carries TRBV6-5 and TRBJ1-5, with 8 bases lining up with TRBD1. The V gene's germline CDR1 is MNHEY and CDR2 SVGAGI. V shed 6 bases and J 5 bases; nucleotides not matched to a gene: 6. The CDR3 sequence is 14 residues long. The CDR3 here is CASRRDRGHQPQHF. The DNA for the CDR3 is TGTGCCAGCAGGAGAGACAGGGGCCATCAGCCCCAGCATTTT.

This clone was detected a few times. At the DNA level, this CDR3 is encoded by other sequences in the same sample as well. The chain couples TRBV20-1 to TRBJ1-6; TRBD1 is a possible D gene (6 bases). Between the trimmed V and J ends, which lost 3 bases and 9 bases, there was a span of 12 bases. The germline CDR1 and CDR2 sequences are DFQATT and SNEGSKA (reference sequence). The CDR3 length is 13 residues. The CDR3 DNA follows: TGCAGTGCTAGTCCAGGGGAAGGTTCACCCCTCCACTTT. Its protein product is CSASPGEGSPLHF.

This chain links TRBV7-9 with TRBJ1-3, with a possible D match to TRBD1 (6 bases). The CDR3 consists of 15 residues. The V gene's germline CDR1 is SEHNR and CDR2 FQNEAQ (reference sequence). V lost 5 bases, J lost 0 bases, and 11 bases lay in between. CDR3 amino acids: CASSLDRLSGNTIYF. The CDR3 DNA follows: TGTGCCAGCAGCCTCGACAGGCTCTCTGGAAACACCATATATTTT. The whole variable domain, filled in from reference TRBV7-9 and TRBJ1-3, reads DTGVSQNPRHKITKRGQNVTFRCDPISEHNRLYWYRQTLGQGPEFLTYFQNEAQLEKSRLLSDRFSAERPKGSFSTLEIQRTEQGDSAMYLCASSLDRLSGNTIYFGEGSWLTVV.

This clone was detected only once. The chain recombines TRBV5-1 with TRBJ2-3; 7 bases are a match to TRBD2. Trimming took 2 bases from V and 3 from J; bases not matched to a gene: 6. Germline assignment: CDR1 SGHRS and CDR2 YFSETQ. The CDR3 covers 15 residues. This CDR3 reads CASSFQGLVTDTQYF. CDR3 DNA sequence: TGCGCCAGCAGCTTTCAAGGACTAGTTACAGATACGCAGTATTTT.

The chain uses TRBV18 and TRBJ2-3, with a weak D call TRBD2 (5 bases). The CDR3 length is 15 residues. Deletions cut 3 bases from V and 6 bases from J, with 16 bases between. Germline CDR1 is KGHSH and CDR2 is LQKENI. As DNA, the CDR3 is TGTGCCAGCTCACCTGGGAGCCCCCTCGCCGATACGCAGTATTTT. This encodes CASSPGSPLADTQYF.